Below, 7 T cell receptor beta chains from the same sample are listed, as sequenced in a study of CD8+CD57+ T cells in acquired aplastic anemia. Genomic DNA acted as the template from which TCR beta VDJ combination and CDR3 sequence profiling were carried out. In TCRdb, the reads were re-called with MiXCR into one record per CDR3 protein. Of some 200,000 distinct CDR3 sequences listed, approximately 52% are singletons. An expansion of CD8+CD57+ cells by flow cytometry had been shown in patients chosen for sequencing. What was sequenced was sorted CD4+, CD8+, or CD8+CD57+ T cells (not recorded which) from PBMCs. These receptors all come from a human donor with aplastic anemia.

This CDR3 is CASSKRDSSYNSPLHF. The CDR3 nucleotides read TGTGCCAGCAGTAAAAGGGACAGTTCCTATAATTCACCCCTCCACTTT. The chain is built from TRBV2 and TRBJ1-6; 7 bases are a match to TRBD1. This CDR3 has 16 amino acids. Losses at the gene ends were 5 bases for V and 1 base for J; bases not matched to a gene: 5. Germline CDR1 reads SNHLY; CDR2 reads FYNNEI.

There are many counts of this clonotype. V gene TRBV11-1 combines with J gene TRBJ1-1, with D uncertain. Germline assignment: CDR1 SGHAT and CDR2 FQDESV (reference sequence). The V end lost 5 bases, the J end lost 0 bases, and 16 bases lay between the germline ends. This CDR3 region has 16 residues. The CDR3 DNA follows: TGTGCCAGCAGCCCCCGGGGAGGGCCGATGAACACTGAAGCTTTCTTT. Its translation is CASSPRGGPMNTEAFF.

This clonotype showed up many times. The chain employs TRBV20-1 and TRBJ1-1, with D tentatively TRBD1 (6 bases). The CDR3 is 14 residues long. CDR1 is DFQATT and CDR2 is SNEGSKA in the germline V gene (reference sequence). Trimming took 1 base from V and 5 from J, leaving 14 bases between them. CDR3 sequence (DNA): TGCAGTGCTAGAGTTCAGGGGAGGTTGACTGAAGCTTTCTTT. It codes for CSARVQGRLTEAFF.

This clonotype was picked up many times. This chain joins TRBV6-1 and TRBJ1-6; weak D call: TRBD1 (6 bases). Germline values: CDR1 MNHNS, CDR2 SASEGT. The length of the CDR3 is 14 residues. With 11 bases removed from V and 0 bases from J, the gap between germline ends came to 11 bases. CDR3 in DNA: TGTGCCGCCCGAGGGGGCTCCTATAATTCACCCCTCCACTTT. Its protein is CAARGGSYNSPLHF.

This clonotype turned up a few times. The chain employs TRBV7-3 and TRBJ2-2; 9 nucleotides align to TRBD2. Germline V gives CDR1 SGHTA, CDR2 FQGTGA. V lost 6 bases, J lost 8 bases, and 10 bases stayed unmatched. CDR3 size: 15 residues. CDR3 residues: CASSPGTSSVGELFF. The CDR3 bases are TGTGCCAGCAGTCCCGGGACTAGCTCCGTTGGGGAGCTGTTTTTT.

The chain links TRBV15 to TRBJ2-3; possibly TRBD1 or TRBD2 for D (5 bases each). CDR3 length: 15 residues. Germline V gene sequence: CDR1 LNHNV, CDR2 YYDKDF (reference sequence). The V gene lost 0 bases and the J gene lost 5 bases, with 12 bases spanning the gap. The CDR3 loop is CATSRDLGVLDTQYF. The DNA of the CDR3 is TGTGCCACCAGCAGAGATTTGGGGGTTCTAGATACGCAGTATTTT.

This clonotype was found many times. The V call is TRBV20-1, the J call TRBJ2-1; no clear D gene. The CDR3 sequence is 13 residues long. Germline V gives CDR1 DFQATT, CDR2 SNEGSKA (reference sequence). Trimming left V 6 bases short and J 6 bases short, with 15 bases between. The DNA of the CDR3 is TGCAGTGCCGTAGTAGCCCCCGCCAATGAGCAGTTCTTC. Translated: CSAVVAPANEQFF.